Each of the 14 T cell receptor beta chains below was sequenced from the same sample in a study of neoadjuvant nivolumab and ipilimumab in lung cancer. The repertoire was sequenced with immunoSEQ multiplex PCR; TCRdb's copy has only in-frame clones and lacks some. The sample has 9,500 to 10,000 clones, over 75% seen once. The specimen was peripheral blood, collected before neoadjuvant nivolumab, alone or with ipilimumab. Source of these receptors: an adult with non-small cell lung cancer.

The chain combines TRBV18 with TRBJ2-2; D unclear. The germline V gene encodes CDR1 KGHSH and CDR2 LQKENI. Trimming took 1 base from V and 1 from J, leaving 1 base between them. This CDR3 is built from 13 residues. This CDR3 is CASSPQNTGELFF. Written as DNA, the CDR3 is TGTGCCAGCTCACCACAGAACACCGGGGAGCTGTTTTTT.

This clone was picked up one time. The chain carries TRBV25-1 and TRBJ2-7; D unresolved. Trimming pared 6 bases from V and 0 bases from J, leaving 3 bases between. This CDR3 has 11 amino acids. Germline V lookup: CDR1 MGHDK, CDR2 SYGVNS. The chain's CDR3 is CASSTSYEQYF. DNA for the CDR3: TGTGCCAGCAGCACCTCCTACGAGCAGTACTTC.

The rearrangement joins TRBV5-1 to TRBJ2-7, with TRBD1 matching 9 bases. The CDR3 has 15 residues. Unmatched junction bases numbered 4, after V lost 0 bases and J lost 3 bases. In germline, CDR1 is SGHRS, CDR2 YFSETQ. The DNA of the CDR3 is TGCGCCAGCAGCTTGGCGGGACAGGGAATCTACGAGCAGTACTTC. Its protein is CASSLAGQGIYEQYF.

The CDR3 DNA reads as TGTGCCAGCAAATTGGCGGTGGGTAACACTGAAGCTTTCTTT. It codes for CASKLAVGNTEAFF. The chain is built from TRBV13 and TRBJ1-1; D not certain. Trimming removed 7 bases at V and 2 bases at J, with 14 bases between. This CDR3 has 14 residues. Per germline, CDR1 PRHDT and CDR2 FYEKMQ (reference sequence).

The sample holds a few counts of this clone. The chain employs TRBV10-3 and TRBJ1-1; D not certain. The CDR3 loop spans 15 amino acids. The V gene lost 0 bases and the J gene lost 1 base, with 9 bases spanning the gap. Germline V gives CDR1 ENHRY, CDR2 SYGVKD. This CDR3 is CAISESEKSNTEAFF. The CDR3 nucleotides are TGTGCCATCAGTGAGTCGGAGAAATCGAACACTGAAGCTTTCTTT.

CDR3: CASSESVARQGPRGKLFF. The CDR3 nucleotides read TGCGCCAGCAGTGAGTCGGTGGCCAGACAGGGTCCCAGGGGGAAGCTGTTTTTT. The V and J genes are TRBV10-1 and TRBJ2-2; the match to TRBD1 covers 7 bases. The CDR3 contains 18 residues. Germline V CDR1 and CDR2: WNHNN, SYGVQD (reference sequence). Unmatched junction bases numbered 19, after V lost 0 bases and J lost 12 bases.

The V gene is TRBV7-8, the J gene TRBJ2-3; 11 bases map to TRBD2. The CDR3 spans 15 residues. Trimming took 5 bases from V and 2 from J; bases not matched to a gene: 3. From germline, CDR1 is SGHVS and CDR2 FQNEAQ. Written as DNA, the CDR3 is TGTGCCAGCAGCCAACTAGCGGGAGACACAGATACGCAGTATTTT. As protein: CASSQLAGDTDTQYF.

The chain has TRBV5-5 and TRBJ2-7; 8 bases are shared with TRBD1. V shed 6 bases and J 4 bases; nucleotides not matched to a gene: 12. CDR3 length: 15 amino acids. Germline V CDR1 and CDR2: SGHKS, YYEKEE (reference sequence). The CDR3 reads CASTFGQGFTYEQYF. The CDR3 DNA is TGTGCCAGCACCTTCGGACAGGGATTCACTTACGAGCAGTACTTC.

V is TRBV5-1 and J is TRBJ2-5; 7 nucleotides align to TRBD1. V lost 4 bases and J lost 5; bases outside the gene matches: 11. Germline V gene sequence: CDR1 SGHRS, CDR2 YFSETQ. The CDR3 totals 15 residues. CDR3 in amino acids: CASSTTTGKEETQYF. The DNA for the CDR3 is TGCGCCAGCAGCACCACGACAGGGAAGGAGGAGACCCAGTACTTC.

This chain links TRBV27 with TRBJ2-5; D tentatively fits TRBD1 or TRBD2 (5 bases each). With 1 base removed from V and 2 bases from J, the gap between germline ends came to 11 bases. Germline CDR1 reads MNHEY; CDR2 reads SMNVEV (reference sequence). This CDR3 is 15 amino acids long. Written as DNA, the CDR3 is TGTGCCAGCAGTTTATTAGTCGGGGCTCAAGAGACCCAGTACTTC. This sequence encodes CASSLLVGAQETQYF.

The rearrangement uses TRBV18 and TRBJ2-2; D not resolved. This CDR3 region has 14 residues. Per the germline V gene, CDR1 is KGHSH and CDR2 is LQKENI. V was pared by 2 bases and J by 3 bases, with 7 bases between. DNA of the CDR3: TGTGCCAGCTCACCAGTGTGGGACACCGGGGAGCTGTTTTTT. Translated: CASSPVWDTGELFF.

The rearrangement uses TRBV5-1 and TRBJ2-2; a weak D match, TRBD1 (6 bases). V lost 3 bases and J lost 11, with 11 bases in between. The CDR3 is made up of 12 amino acids. Germline V gives CDR1 SGHRS, CDR2 YFSETQ. CDR3 protein: CASSSQGRELFF. In nucleotides, the CDR3 is TGCGCCAGCAGCTCACAGGGTAGAGAGCTGTTTTTT.

The V gene is TRBV28, the J gene TRBJ2-7; 11 nucleotides line up with TRBD1. This CDR3 contains 17 residues. Germline V gene data show CDR1 as MDHEN and CDR2 as SYDVKM. Trimming cost V 4 bases and J 5 bases; bases outside gene matches: 13. The CDR3 here is CASSSPGWTGGLNEQYF. Here the CDR3 DNA reads TGTGCCAGCAGTTCGCCTGGATGGACAGGGGGCTTGAACGAGCAGTACTTC.

J is TRBJ2-2 and V is TRBV11-3; 7 bases agree with TRBD2. V gave up 3 bases and J gave up 1 base; unmatched junction bases: 5. Germline assignment: CDR1 SGHNT and CDR2 YENEEA. The CDR3 is 16 residues long. In DNA, the CDR3 is TGTGCCAGCAGCTTCGGCGGGAGTGGGAACACCGGGGAGCTGTTTTTT. The encoded protein is CASSFGGSGNTGELFF.